The next 21 T cell receptor beta chains were all read from a single sample in a study of cytomegalovirus exposure and HLA in healthy donors. Primers for the PCR totalled 60 Vbeta and 13 Jbeta. The repertoire was sequenced with immunoSEQ multiplex PCR; TCRdb's copy has only in-frame clones and lacks some. Of over 150,000 clones listed, roughly 84% are singletons. The sequencing sample was made of PBMCs. Receptors were obtained from a boy between 2 and 15 years old in good health and CMV-seronegative.

This clone appeared a single time. The rearrangement joins TRBV4-2 to TRBJ2-4, with D unresolved. The V gene's germline CDR1 is LGHNA and CDR2 YNFKEQ. The CDR3 has 13 amino acids. V lost 0 bases, J lost 3 bases, and 3 bases lay in between. The CDR3 coding sequence is TGTGCCAGCAGCCAAGAACTCAAAAACATTCAGTACTTC. It is translated as CASSQELKNIQYF.

Here the CDR3 reads CASNALQGNEQYF. CDR3 coding DNA: TGTGCCAGCAACGCTCTACAGGGAAACGAGCAGTACTTC. The gene calls are TRBV2 and TRBJ2-7; maybe TRBD1 (6 bases). The CDR3 covers 13 residues. V dropped 7 bases and J dropped 5 bases, with 15 bases sitting between them. CDR1 SNHLY and CDR2 FYNNEI come from the germline V gene.

The V gene is TRBV18, the J gene TRBJ1-2, with D tentatively TRBD1 (5 bases). V was cut by 3 bases and J by 6 bases, with 17 bases left in between. The CDR3 covers 15 residues. From germline, CDR1 is KGHSH and CDR2 LQKENI. CDR3 sequence: CASSPLRGEGNGYTF. CDR3 bases: TGTGCCAGCTCACCCCTCCGAGGGGAGGGGAATGGCTACACCTTC.

V gene TRBV4-1 combines with J gene TRBJ2-3, with 10 bases that match TRBD2. The CDR3 is 17 amino acids. The germline gives CDR1 MGHRA, CDR2 YSYEKL. V lost 0 bases to trimming and J lost 2 bases; unmatched junction nucleotides: 5. CDR3 sequence: CASSQEGLAVDTDTQYF. DNA for the CDR3: TGCGCCAGCAGCCAAGAAGGACTAGCGGTCGACACAGATACGCAGTATTTT.

The chain has TRBV5-1 and TRBJ2-3; D is possibly TRBD1 (6 bases). From germline, CDR1 is SGHRS and CDR2 YFSETQ. The length of the CDR3 is 16 residues. Trimming took off 1 base at V and 0 bases at J, with 12 bases between the two ends. The CDR3 protein is CASSLPGTSSTDTQYF. The DNA for the CDR3 is TGCGCCAGCAGCTTGCCCGGGACAAGTAGCACAGATACGCAGTATTTT.

The rearrangement links TRBV6-1 to TRBJ2-7, with D possibly matching TRBD1 (6 bases). The length of the CDR3 is 18 residues. Germline CDR1 and CDR2: MNHNS and SASEGT. V was shortened by 3 bases and J by 3 bases, with 24 bases between the two germline ends. The chain's CDR3 is CASSDTGHSLRGFYEQYF. The CDR3 region has the DNA TGTGCCAGCAGTGATACGGGACACTCCTTAAGGGGCTTCTACGAGCAGTACTTC.

The V and J genes are TRBV2 and TRBJ1-5, with D uncertain. The CDR3 loop spans 12 amino acids. Trimming took off 8 bases at V and 6 bases at J, with 11 bases between the two ends. CDR1 and CDR2 from the germline V gene are SNHLY and FYNNEI. CDR3 sequence: CASARLVQPQHF. The CDR3, as DNA: TGTGCCAGCGCGCGGTTGGTTCAGCCCCAGCATTTT.

This clone appeared once. J is TRBJ1-1 and V is TRBV6-1; D is perhaps TRBD1 (6 bases). The CDR3 spans 15 residues. Between the trimmed V and J ends, which lost 6 bases and 5 bases, there was a span of 19 bases. CDR1 and CDR2 (germline): MNHNS, SASEGT. CDR3 in DNA: TGTGCCAGCAGGGATATGAACATGGGGGCGACTGAAGCTTTCTTT. Protein sequence: CASRDMNMGATEAFF.

The chain employs TRBV27 and TRBJ2-5, with 7 bases identical to TRBD1. The V and J ends lost 9 bases and 3 bases, in that order; junction bases with no gene match: 13. The germline V gene has CDR1 MNHEY and CDR2 SMNVEV (reference sequence). CDR3 length equals 15 residues. For the CDR3, the DNA is TGTGCCAGGCCTTTGGGAAATGGGACAGAAGAGACCCAGTACTTC. This encodes CARPLGNGTEETQYF.

The chain couples TRBV2 to TRBJ2-5, with D tentatively TRBD2 (6 bases). Looked up from germline, CDR1 is SNHLY and CDR2 is FYNNEI. Trimming left V 4 bases short and J 5 bases short, with 14 bases between. The CDR3 loop spans 14 amino acids. As DNA, the CDR3 is TGTGCCAGCAGTGCCCGGAGGGCTGAGGAGACCCAGTACTTC. Its translation is CASSARRAEETQYF.

The CDR3, as DNA: TGTGCCAGCAGCCCTAGCGGGAGAGGAGTCGATACGCAGTATTTT. It encodes CASSPSGRGVDTQYF. The rearrangement links TRBV5-4 to TRBJ2-3; TRBD2 aligns across 10 bases. V shed 4 bases, J shed 6 bases, and the junction held 8 bases outside the gene matches. The CDR3 extends over 15 amino acids. Germline assignment: CDR1 SGHNT and CDR2 YYREEE (reference sequence).

This chain connects TRBV28 to TRBJ2-1; D is possibly TRBD2 (7 bases). V shed 6 bases and J shed 0 bases, with 12 bases lying between them. There are 15 residues in the CDR3. In germline, CDR1 is MDHEN, CDR2 SYDVKM. The CDR3 nucleotides read TGTGCCAGCAGGAAGGGGGGGATCTCCTACAATGAGCAGTTCTTC. It yields the protein CASRKGGISYNEQFF.

The genes are TRBV9 and TRBJ2-7, with 12 bases identical to TRBD2. Per germline, CDR1 SGDLS and CDR2 YYNGEE. V lost 0 bases and J lost 4; bases outside the gene matches: 2. The CDR3 consists of 15 residues. The CDR3 DNA reads as TGTGCCAGCAGCGTAGGGCTAGCGGGAGGGTACGAGCAGTACTTC. Amino acid sequence: CASSVGLAGGYEQYF.

The chain combines TRBV28 with TRBJ2-1, with D possibly being TRBD1 (5 bases). CDR3 length equals 16 residues. The V gene lost 3 bases and the J gene lost 7 bases, with 19 bases spanning the gap. The V gene's germline CDR1 is MDHEN and CDR2 SYDVKM. The CDR3 DNA reads as TGTGCCAGCAGTTTGGAGACAGCTGCGCCGATTAATGAGCAGTTCTTC. Amino acids: CASSLETAAPINEQFF. Complete variable domain (other parts from reference TRBV28 and TRBJ2-1): DVKVTQSSRYLVKRTGEKVFLECVQDMDHENMFWYRQDPGLGLRLIYFSYDVKMKEKGDIPEGYSVSREKKERFSLILESASTNQTSMYLCASSLETAAPINEQFFGPGTRLTVL.

J is TRBJ2-4 and V is TRBV7-9, with D hard to call. The germline gives CDR1 SEHNR, CDR2 FQNEAQ (reference sequence). Trimming removed 0 bases from V and 5 bases from J, with 8 bases in between. The CDR3 is 14 amino acids. CDR3 loop: CASSLAIQENIQYF. In DNA, the CDR3 is TGTGCCAGCAGCTTAGCGATACAAGAAAACATTCAGTACTTC.

This chain links TRBV7-9 with TRBJ2-5; 7 nucleotides match TRBD2. The CDR3 loop spans 15 amino acids. V gave up 5 bases and J gave up 2 bases; unmatched junction bases: 8. Per the germline V gene, CDR1 is SEHNR and CDR2 is FQNEAQ (reference sequence). The CDR3 protein is CASSVSRAGQETQYF. The CDR3 nucleotides read TGTGCCAGCAGCGTTAGTCGAGCGGGGCAAGAGACCCAGTACTTC.

There are a few counts of this clone. The rearrangement joins TRBV6-1 to TRBJ2-7; 7 bases align to TRBD2. In germline, CDR1 is MNHNS, CDR2 SASEGT. The CDR3 consists of 13 residues. The V gene end was trimmed by 4 bases and the J gene end by 0 bases; junction bases not matched to a gene: 0. The CDR3 spells CASSAGGSYEQYF. CDR3 DNA: TGTGCCAGCAGTGCGGGGGGCTCCTACGAGCAGTACTTC.

DNA of the CDR3: TGCGCCAGCAGCCAAGATTTCCCGGGAGGGGTCGGGGCCAACGTCCTGACTTTC. This encodes CASSQDFPGGVGANVLTF. The chain has TRBV4-1 and TRBJ2-6, with 8 bases matching TRBD2. With V trimmed by 0 bases and J by 4 bases, 8 bases remained unmatched. This CDR3 has 18 residues. Germline V gene sequence: CDR1 MGHRA, CDR2 YSYEKL.

The rearrangement joins TRBV6-6 to TRBJ2-7; 12 bases match TRBD2. The germline gives CDR1 MNHNY, CDR2 SVGAGI (reference sequence). The CDR3 is made up of 15 amino acids. The J segment lost 4 bases and the V segment lost 1 base, leaving 2 bases of the junction unmatched. CDR3 nucleotide sequence: TGTGCCAGCAGTTACTTGGGACTAGCGGGTTACGAGCAGTACTTC. Protein sequence: CASSYLGLAGYEQYF.

The chain joins TRBV6-1 to TRBJ2-7; the match to TRBD2 covers 7 bases. The CDR3 contains 14 residues. V lost 7 bases and J lost 5; bases outside the gene matches: 11. Germline CDR1 is MNHNS and CDR2 is SASEGT. CDR3 sequence: CASTLLGTNNEQYF. CDR3 DNA: TGTGCCAGCACCCTACTCGGGACTAACAACGAGCAGTACTTC.

The gene calls are TRBV5-4 and TRBJ2-1; 8 nucleotides match TRBD2. The CDR3 covers 15 residues. Germline CDR1 and CDR2: SGHNT and YYREEE (reference sequence). J gave up 6 bases and V 2 bases, and 7 bases lay outside the gene matches. The CDR3 spells CASSLKREKLNEQFF. The CDR3 DNA is TGTGCCAGCAGCTTAAAGCGGGAGAAACTCAATGAGCAGTTCTTC.